The TCR beta chain under discussion was sequenced for a study of blood T cell repertoires in COVID-19. Turning to the study itself: Sites in the United States, Italy and Spain provided acute and convalescent COVID-19 samples. Sources were T cells, B-cell-depleted T cells, or PBMCs; the material itself was cDNA or gDNA.

As originally analysed: Amplification of reference gene primers provided the estimated nucleated cell counts. The data were produced by immunoSEQ multiplex PCR, yet TCRdb's version contains in-frame clones alone and is incomplete. V, J and clone size derive from that table, while D and trimming were established from the DNA sequence. The data contain roughly 350,000 clones, approximately 90% of them singletons. Trimming stripped 10 bases from V and 3 bases from J, with 16 bases between. The CDR3 is 13 residues long. In germline, CDR1 is LNHDA, CDR2 SQIVND (reference sequence). This clone turned up a few times.

Sequences were obtained from peripheral blood. The receptor's source is a woman in her forties or fifties with active or convalescent COVID-19. This chain uses TRBV19 with TRBJ2-7; D is ambiguous. The CDR3 DNA follows: TGTGCCACCTCTTCCCGGCCAGGCTACGAGCAGTACTTC. Protein sequence: CATSSRPGYEQYF. The entire variable domain, with the rest obtained from reference TRBV19 and TRBJ2-7, is as follows: DGGITQSPKYLFRKEGQNVTLSCEQNLNHDAMYWYRQDPGQGLRLIYYSQIVNDFQKGDIAEGYSVSREKKESFPLTVTSAQKNPTAFYLCATSSRPGYEQYFGPGTRLTVT.